The T cell receptor beta chain described here comes from a study of blood T cells in healthy people across ages. A J-beta primer mix and a sample-barcoded 5' primer were used in a second PCR of about 7 to 12 cycles. TCRdb reprocessed the 5' RACE reads with MiXCR, giving one entry per CDR3 protein. This table has some 1.8 million distinct CDR3 sequences, more than 35% appearing once. Germline V gene lookup returns CDR1 DFQATT and CDR2 SNEGSKA (reference sequence). The CDR3 runs 13 residues. Trimming removed 2 bases from V and 9 bases from J, with 15 bases in between. Material: blood. This rearrangement joins TRBV20-1 to TRBJ2-3, with no clear D. This TCR derives from a human donor in good health. The CDR3 DNA reads as TGCAGTGCTAGAAGTGGGCTCCCCCGGACGCAGTATTTT. It translates to CSARSGLPRTQYF.